The 28 T cell receptor beta chains below come from one sample, sequenced in a study of spatial heterogeneity in lung cancer. TCRdb itself ran the 5' RACE reads through MiXCR, one entry per CDR3 protein. The sample lists several thousand distinct CDR3 sequences, roughly 25% occurring once. As for time point: sample taken at primary tumor resection. From tumor, nontumor lung or frozen PBMC, whole RNA was taken unsorted for sequencing. Source: PBMCs, taken at surgery. The receptor source for this set is a female donor with early-stage non-small cell lung cancer.

Points on this clonotype: The library was prepared for alpha chains; this beta chain is a stray read, so its frequency means little. V gene TRBV6-5 combines with J gene TRBJ2-7; D unresolved. Germline CDR1 reads MNHEY; CDR2 reads SVGAGI. Trimming took off 2 bases at V and 5 bases at J, with 4 bases between the two ends. The CDR3 sequence is 11 residues long. Written as DNA, the CDR3 is TGTGCCAGCAGTTACGAGGACGAGCAGTACTTC. It yields the protein CASSYEDEQYF.

Worth noting for this clonotype: The library was built for alpha chains, so this beta chain is an off-target read and its size means little. The chain's CDR3 is CASSPRREGEQYF. The CDR3 DNA is TGTGCCAGCAGCCCCCGGCGGGAGGGCGAGCAGTACTTC. This chain connects TRBV27 to TRBJ2-7; 9 positions match TRBD2. Looked up from germline, CDR1 is MNHEY and CDR2 is SMNVEV (reference sequence). After removal of 6 bases from V and 6 bases from J, the junction contained 6 bases not matched to a gene. This CDR3 is 13 amino acids long.

As for this clonotype: Found in a library prepared for alpha chains, this beta chain is an off-target read, and its abundance has little meaning. The chain combines TRBV7-6 with TRBJ2-1, with 7 bases lining up with TRBD2. The V and J ends lost 0 bases and 7 bases, in that order; junction bases with no gene match: 0. CDR3 length: 13 amino acids. CDR1 and CDR2 from the germline V gene are SGHVS and FNYEAQ. The CDR3 loop reads CASSLAGGNEQFF. The CDR3 DNA reads as TGTGCCAGCAGCTTAGCGGGAGGGAATGAGCAGTTCTTC.

By share, this clonotype counts as medium-sized. Because this beta chain is a stray read in a library intended to capture alpha chains, its abundance should not be given much weight. V usage is TRBV7-3 and J usage is TRBJ2-7, with 8 positions matching TRBD1. Germline CDR1 is SGHTA and CDR2 is FQGTGA. The CDR3 length is 14 residues. With V trimmed by 5 bases and J by 5 bases, 8 bases remained unmatched. CDR3 protein: CASSRDRGGHEQYF. In DNA form, the CDR3 reads TGTGCCAGCAGCCGTGACAGGGGTGGCCACGAGCAGTACTTC.

Judged by abundance, this clonotype is medium-sized. This beta chain is a stray read from a library made for alpha chains; its abundance is not meaningful. V gene TRBV7-2 combines with J gene TRBJ2-1, with 9 bases lining up with TRBD1. This CDR3 spans 18 amino acids. After removal of 5 bases from V and 5 bases from J, the junction contained 16 bases not matched to a gene. CDR1 is SGHTA, CDR2 FQGNSA, per germline. CDR3 DNA: TGTGCCAGCAGCCGACGGGACAAAACGGGACAGGGTAACAATGAGCAGTTCTTC. It yields the protein CASSRRDKTGQGNNEQFF.

This clonotype is categorized as medium-sized. Within a library made for alpha chains, this beta chain is off target, and its count is uninformative. The chain couples TRBV6-2 or TRBV6-3 to TRBJ2-5, with a tentative D call TRBD2 (5 bases). In germline, CDR1 is MNHEY, CDR2 SVGEGT. Trimming took 6 bases from V and 3 from J, leaving 14 bases between them. The CDR3 spans 14 residues. Here the CDR3 DNA reads TGTGCCAGCAGAACCGGGATAATGAAAGAGACCCAGTACTTC. This sequence encodes CASRTGIMKETQYF.

Note on this clonotype: This beta chain is an off-target read within a library intended for alpha chains, so its frequency means little. This chain uses TRBV12-3 or TRBV12-4 with TRBJ2-5, with D hard to call. Trimming removed 6 bases from V and 1 base from J, with 6 bases in between. The CDR3 is 12 residues long. This chain's CDR3 is CASSPFQETQYF. Written as DNA, the CDR3 is TGTGCCAGCAGCCCGTTCCAAGAGACCCAGTACTTC.

Details on this clonotype: This beta chain is an off-target read within a library intended for alpha chains, so its frequency means little. This chain joins TRBV12-3 or TRBV12-4 and TRBJ2-1; 8 bases line up with TRBD2. J was trimmed by 5 bases and V by 8 bases; bases with no gene match: 8. The CDR3 is 14 residues long. CDR3 sequence (DNA): TGTGCCAGCTGCCCGGGACTAGTGCACAATGAGCAGTTCTTC. This encodes CASCPGLVHNEQFF.

This clonotype is medium-sized by share. This beta chain slipped into a library made for alpha chains as a stray read, so its size is not meaningful. This sequence joins TRBV2 and TRBJ2-2; the D gene is possibly TRBD2 (5 bases). The CDR3 runs to 16 residues. V lost 10 bases, J lost 0 bases, and 18 bases lay in between. The germline V gene has CDR1 SNHLY and CDR2 FYNNEI. CDR3 in amino acids: CATRFTSGANTGELFF. CDR3 coding DNA: TGTGCCACCAGATTCACAAGCGGAGCGAACACCGGGGAGCTGTTTTTT.

Note on this clonotype: Being off target in a library aimed at alpha chains, this beta chain has a size of little meaning. The chain couples TRBV11-2 to TRBJ2-7; 7 nucleotides match TRBD1. J gave up 5 bases and V 4 bases, and 14 bases lay outside the gene matches. There are 16 residues in the CDR3. Germline CDR1 and CDR2: SGHAT and FQNNGV. The CDR3 bases are TGTGCCAGCAGCTCCCTTCGACAGGGAGCCCCCCACGAGCAGTACTTC. Amino acid sequence: CASSSLRQGAPHEQYF.

This clonotype was counted between two and nine times. The library was built for alpha chains, so this beta chain is an off-target read and its size means little. The chain carries TRBV3-1 and TRBJ2-5, with unresolved D. The ends were cut back, 3 bases at V and 1 base at J, with 12 bases in the middle. Germline V lookup: CDR1 LGHDT, CDR2 YNNKEL (reference sequence). The CDR3 totals 15 residues. CDR3 in DNA: TGTGCCAGCAGCCATGGGTTTAGTCTCCAAGAGACCCAGTACTTC. This gives the protein CASSHGFSLQETQYF.

Concerning this clonotype itself: For a library built for alpha chains, this beta chain is a stray read; little rests on its size. This chain joins TRBV4-2 and TRBJ1-4, with D possibly being TRBD1 (5 bases). CDR3 length: 13 amino acids. The V end was cut by 2 bases, the J end by 8 bases, with 9 bases between. CDR1 and CDR2 from the germline V gene are LGHNA and YNFKEQ. The CDR3, as DNA: TGTGCCAGCAGCCAACTGAGGGGCGAAAAACTGTTTTTT. This codes for CASSQLRGEKLFF.

In the case of this clonotype: A library prepared for alpha chains yielded this beta chain as an off-target read; its size is of little meaning. V and J are TRBV20-1 and TRBJ2-1, with D perhaps matching TRBD2 (6 bases). This CDR3 comprises 17 residues. Trimming took off 0 bases at V and 2 bases at J, with 17 bases between the two ends. The germline V gene has CDR1 DFQATT and CDR2 SNEGSKA (reference sequence). The CDR3 loop is CSARDPFRGGAYNEQFF. The DNA for the CDR3 is TGCAGTGCTAGAGATCCGTTTAGAGGCGGGGCCTACAATGAGCAGTTCTTC.

In regard to this clonotype: Because this beta chain is a stray read in a library intended to capture alpha chains, its abundance should not be given much weight. The DNA of the CDR3 is TGTGCCACCAGCTTGCGACACGGAGAGACCCAGTACTTC. This codes for CATSLRHGETQYF. J is TRBJ2-5 and V is TRBV15; no definite D call. Germline V gene data show CDR1 as LNHNV and CDR2 as YYDKDF (reference sequence). The CDR3 runs to 13 residues. Trimming left V 5 bases short and J 4 bases short, with 11 bases between.

This clonotype has more than one count but fewer than ten. Since the library was made to target alpha chains, this beta chain is a stray read and its abundance is not meaningful. The chain combines TRBV19 with TRBJ2-1, with 7 bases fitting TRBD2. Unmatched junction bases numbered 13, after V lost 7 bases and J lost 7 bases. The CDR3 has 15 amino acids. Germline V gene sequence: CDR1 LNHDA, CDR2 SQIVND (reference sequence). The CDR3 DNA reads as TGTGCCAGTACAAGTGGGAGGGGTTCGGTTAATGAGCAGTTCTTC. Amino acid sequence: CASTSGRGSVNEQFF.

Regarding this clonotype: This beta chain is a stray sequence in a library constructed for alpha chains; its clone size is not meaningful. J is TRBJ2-2 and V is TRBV7-2; 7 nucleotides agree with TRBD2. CDR1 is SGHTA, CDR2 FQGNSA, per germline. The J segment lost 5 bases and the V segment lost 6 bases, leaving 9 bases of the junction unmatched. This CDR3 comprises 15 residues. This CDR3 reads CASRPEGAGTGELFF. The CDR3 nucleotides read TGTGCCAGCAGACCAGAGGGAGCGGGGACCGGGGAGCTGTTTTTT.

This clonotype was observed a few times. Because the library targeted alpha chains, this beta chain is an off-target read whose size means little. The chain links TRBV20-1 to TRBJ2-1; no firm D call. The CDR3 is made up of 14 amino acids. Trimming stripped 1 base from V and 4 bases from J, with 11 bases between. The germline V gene has CDR1 DFQATT and CDR2 SNEGSKA (reference sequence). The CDR3 spells CSARAEQSYNEQFF. In DNA form, the CDR3 reads TGCAGTGCTAGAGCGGAGCAGAGTTACAATGAGCAGTTCTTC.

This clonotype has only a few counts. In a library made to pick up alpha chains, this beta chain is a stray read with a size that means little. The chain combines TRBV28 with TRBJ2-7; possible D gene TRBD1, 6 bases. Germline loops: CDR1 MDHEN, CDR2 SYDVKM. The germline V and J ends were trimmed by 6 bases and 4 bases, with 13 bases remaining between them. The CDR3 covers 13 residues. Written as DNA, the CDR3 is TGTGCCAGCAGCCGGCTCAGGGGTTACGAGCAGTACTTC. This gives the protein CASSRLRGYEQYF.

This clonotype turned up a few times. This beta chain is an off-target read within a library intended for alpha chains, so its frequency means little. The gene calls are TRBV20-1 and TRBJ2-7, with D perhaps matching TRBD2 (6 bases). Germline V gives CDR1 DFQATT, CDR2 SNEGSKA (reference sequence). The CDR3 consists of 14 residues. V lost 4 bases and J lost 3, with 16 bases in between. In DNA, the CDR3 is TGCAGTGCTACCCCTCTCGTGCGGGACTACGAGCAGTACTTC. It codes for CSATPLVRDYEQYF.

For this clonotype: Since it is a stray read in a library aimed at alpha chains, this beta chain has a size that is not meaningful. This chain uses TRBV7-9 with TRBJ1-1; D uncertain. V was shortened by 2 bases and J by 4 bases, with 5 bases between the two germline ends. The CDR3 has 12 amino acids. Germline V gene lookup returns CDR1 SEHNR and CDR2 FQNEAQ (reference sequence). In DNA form, the CDR3 reads TGTGCCAGCAGCTTAAGAGGCACTGAAGCTTTCTTT. This sequence encodes CASSLRGTEAFF.

This clonotype is labeled medium-sized. Since the library was made to target alpha chains, this beta chain is a stray read and its abundance is not meaningful. The gene calls are TRBV6-6 and TRBJ2-3; 7 nucleotides line up with TRBD2. V was pared by 4 bases and J by 3 bases, with 7 bases of the junction left unmatched. Germline-derived CDR1 and CDR2 are MNHNY and SVGAGI (reference sequence). This CDR3 spans 15 amino acids. The CDR3: CASSLGGRSTDTQYF. Here the CDR3 DNA reads TGTGCCAGCAGTTTAGGCGGGAGATCGACAGATACGCAGTATTTT.

A note on this clonotype: Found in a library prepared for alpha chains, this beta chain is an off-target read, and its abundance has little meaning. The chain is built from TRBV28 and TRBJ1-2; D unclear. Germline V gene lookup returns CDR1 MDHEN and CDR2 SYDVKM. V lost 3 bases to trimming and J lost 0 bases, with 14 bases between them. The CDR3 contains 16 residues. CDR3 residues: CASSLSPHRTNYGYTF. CDR3 nucleotide sequence: TGTGCCAGCAGTTTGTCCCCGCACAGAACTAACTATGGCTACACCTTC.

In this sample, this clonotype is medium-sized. Found in a library prepared for alpha chains, this beta chain is an off-target read, and its abundance has little meaning. The gene calls are TRBV3-1 and TRBJ2-5; D gene unclear. Germline CDR1 LGHDT, CDR2 YNNKEL (reference sequence). V shed 4 bases and J shed 1 base, with 7 bases lying between them. The CDR3 is made up of 13 amino acids. For the CDR3, the DNA is TGTGCCAGCAGCCTCTACCTCCAAGAGACCCAGTACTTC. The encoded protein is CASSLYLQETQYF.

About this clonotype itself: Compared with germline, one end of the junction differs, possibly owing to a read error. This beta chain turned up in a library designed for alpha chains; as an off-target read, its abundance says little. The V and J genes are TRBV5-4 and TRBJ2-3; 11 nucleotides agree with TRBD2. CDR1 is SGHNT and CDR2 is YYREEE in the germline V gene (reference sequence). This CDR3 spans 17 amino acids. The CDR3 sequence is CTSSGSGLAASTDTQYF. The CDR3 DNA follows: TGTACCAGCAGCGGATCGGGACTAGCGGCGAGCACAGATACGCAGTATTTT. Complete variable domain (other parts from reference TRBV5-4 and TRBJ2-3): ETGVTQSPTHLIKTRGQQVTLRCSSQSGHNTVSWYQQALGQGPQFIFQYYREEENGRGNFPPRFSGLQFPNYSSELNVNALELDDSALYLCTSSGSGLAASTDTQYFGPGTRLTVL.

This clonotype counts as medium-sized. Found in a library prepared for alpha chains, this beta chain is an off-target read, and its abundance has little meaning. This sequence joins TRBV12-3 or TRBV12-4 and TRBJ2-3; 8 nucleotides agree with TRBD2. V was clipped by 5 bases and J by 2 bases; unmatched bases: 9. This CDR3 is 16 amino acids long. The CDR3 loop reads CASSPRGSGNTDTQYF. The DNA of the CDR3 is TGTGCCAGCAGTCCCCGGGGTAGCGGGAACACAGATACGCAGTATTTT.

Of note for this clonotype: Because the library targeted alpha chains, this beta chain is an off-target read whose size means little. The rearrangement links TRBV14 to TRBJ2-1, with 9 bases fitting TRBD1. Germline values: CDR1 SGHDN, CDR2 FVKESK. This CDR3 region has 16 residues. Trimming at V came to 3 bases and at J to 5 bases, leaving 8 bases not matched to a gene. The CDR3 protein is CASSQAPGQGDNEQFF. In DNA, the CDR3 is TGTGCCAGCAGCCAGGCTCCGGGACAGGGAGACAATGAGCAGTTCTTC. The full variable domain, its missing parts supplied by reference TRBV14 and TRBJ2-1, is EAGVTQFPSHSVIEKGQTVTLRCDPISGHDNLYWYRRVMGKEIKFLLHFVKESKQDESGMPNNRFLAERTGGTYSTLKVQPAELEDSGVYFCASSQAPGQGDNEQFFGPGTRLTVL.

Concerning this clonotype: In a library made to pick up alpha chains, this beta chain is a stray read with a size that means little. The rearrangement links TRBV19 to TRBJ1-1, with a possible D match to TRBD1 (6 bases). Per germline, CDR1 LNHDA and CDR2 SQIVND (reference sequence). With 9 bases removed from V and 0 bases from J, the gap between germline ends came to 17 bases. This CDR3 region has 15 residues. The CDR3 sequence is CASCRQASMNTEAFF. The CDR3 nucleotides are TGTGCCAGCTGCCGACAGGCCTCGATGAACACTGAAGCTTTCTTT. Based on the CDR3 plus reference TRBV19 and TRBJ1-1, the full variable domain is DGGITQSPKYLFRKEGQNVTLSCEQNLNHDAMYWYRQDPGQGLRLIYYSQIVNDFQKGDIAEGYSVSREKKESFPLTVTSAQKNPTAFYLCASCRQASMNTEAFFGQGTRLTVV.

This clonotype was found a few times. This beta chain lies outside the target of a library built for alpha chains; its clone size means little. The V call is TRBV10-3, the J call TRBJ2-3, with 7 bases matching TRBD2. Germline V CDR1 and CDR2: ENHRY, SYGVKD. CDR3 size: 16 residues. The V segment lost 0 bases and the J segment 4 bases; nucleotides outside the gene matches: 7. For the CDR3, the DNA is TGTGCCATCAGTGAGTCGGGGAGGGCCCCATCAGATACGCAGTATTTT. It specifies CAISESGRAPSDTQYF.